The 22 T cell receptor delta chains listed next were all sequenced from one sample in a study of gamma delta lymphoproliferative disorders and STAT genes. The receptor sequences were amplified from genomic DNA of peripheral blood mononuclear cells. TCRdb redid the clone calls on the multiplex PCR reads with CATT. This sample carries 1,500 to 2,000 delta-chain clones, 1.5% to 2.5% of them seen once, and the ten largest clones take roughly 49%. Source material: blood. Receptors were obtained from a human donor in good health.

This clone was seen only a few times. A far larger clone is just one base off, so this is likely a read error. This sample also contains other DNA sequences that code for the same CDR3. The J gene is TRDJ1, the V gene TRDV1; D perhaps matches TRDD3 (5 bases). CDR3 size: 22 residues. Germline CDR1 reads TSWWSYY; CDR2 reads QGS. With 6 bases removed from V and 3 bases from J, the gap between germline ends came to 38 bases. CDR3 region: CALGGTLMVLRRWGLGSDKLIF. DNA for the CDR3: TGTGCTCTTGGAGGGACCCTGATGGTCCTCCGACGGTGGGGCTTAGGGTCCGATAAACTCATCTTT.

This clone was seen only a few times. A far larger clone is only one base removed, so a read error is likely. The sample carries other DNA sequences with the same CDR3. The V call is TRDV2, the J call TRDJ1; 13 nucleotides match TRDD3. CDR1 and CDR2 from the germline V gene are GEAIGNYY and EKD. The CDR3 has 18 amino acids. CDR3 bases: TGTGCCTGCGACACAGTACTGGGGGATACGCGGATCACCGATAAACTCATCTTT. Amino acids: CACDTVLGDTRITDKLIF.

Worth noting for this clone: TCRdb records a much larger clone's protein for this DNA, with a difference at residue 10 that likely arises from a read error; the protein given is the translation of the DNA. The chain has TRAV14/DV4 and TRDJ1; D is ambiguous. Trimming took off 7 bases at V and 10 bases at J, with 22 bases between the two ends. From germline, CDR1 is TSDPSYG and CDR2 QGSYDQQN (reference sequence). The CDR3 runs 14 residues. The CDR3 reads CAMISFKRFVALIF. The CDR3 DNA sequence: TGTGCAATGATAAGCTTTAAACGGTTCGTAGCACTCATCTTT.

This clone was detected a few times. This probably arose from a read error, given a far larger clone one base away. The chain is built from TRDV3 and TRDJ1; 12 bases match TRDD3. The V gene's germline CDR1 is TVYSNPD and CDR2 GDNSRS (reference sequence). The CDR3 length is 27 residues. The V segment lost 3 bases and the J segment 1 base; nucleotides outside the gene matches: 42. CDR3 in amino acids: CAFPSLREKLANSDTGGYLVSTDKLIF. CDR3 DNA sequence: TGTGCCTTCCCTAGCTTGCGGGAGAAGCTGGCTAATTCGGATACTGGGGGATACTTGGTTTCCACCGATAAACTCATCTTT.

With respect to this clone: Since a far larger clone is one base different, this is likely a read error. Other DNA variants within this sample encode the same CDR3. This CDR3 is CALGEFARGLGGYGKLIF. The DNA for the CDR3 is TGTGCTCTTGGAGAATTCGCACGGGGACTTGGGGGATACGGTAAACTCATCTTT. The J gene is TRDJ1, the V gene TRDV1; 11 nucleotides line up with TRDD3. Germline V gene sequence: CDR1 TSWWSYY, CDR2 QGS. V trimming: 6 bases; J trimming: 7 bases; junction bases outside the gene matches: 19. The CDR3 is made up of 18 amino acids.

Of note for this clone: A far larger clone is just one base off, so this is likely a read error. The sample carries other DNA sequences with the same CDR3. This rearrangement joins TRDV2 to TRDJ3; tentative D call: TRDD3 (5 bases). The CDR3 loop spans 19 amino acids. V was cut by 7 bases and J by 0 bases, with 21 bases left in between. The germline gives CDR1 GEAIGNYY, CDR2 EKD. The CDR3 nucleotides are TGTGCCTGCGACTTGCTGGTCGAAGGGGACTCCTGGGACACCCGACAGATGTTTTTC. Translation: CACDLLVEGDSWDTRQMFF.

A note on this clone: TCRdb lists the protein of a much larger clone for this DNA, which differs at residue 18, so this is likely a read error; the protein given here is translated from the DNA itself. This CDR3 is also generated by other DNA sequences in the sample. The rearrangement joins TRDV1 to TRDJ1; the D is unclear. There are 22 residues in the CDR3. Germline V gene lookup returns CDR1 TSWWSYY and CDR2 QGS. The CDR3 bases are TGTGCTCTTGGGGCACTGCCTCGTTCGTCTCCCCGGGTGACTGTGTACACCGAGAAACTCATCTTT. It yields the protein CALGALPRSSPRVTVYTEKLIF.

In this sample, this clone turned up a few times. This probably arose from a read error, given a far larger clone one base away. Other nucleotide sequences in the sample specify the same CDR3. This chain joins TRDV2 and TRDJ1, with 9 nucleotides matching TRDD3. The CDR3 spans 17 residues. V lost 4 bases to trimming and J lost 0 bases; unmatched junction nucleotides: 11. CDR1 GEAIGNYY and CDR2 EKD come from the germline V gene. As DNA, the CDR3 is TGTGCCTGTGATTCCATGCGTACTGGGGGACACACCGATAAACTCATCTTT. Translated, it gives CACDSMRTGGHTDKLIF.

This clone turned up a few times. The chain couples TRDV1 to TRDJ1, with 8 bases matching TRDD3. V dropped 5 bases and J dropped 0; count of bases not matched to a gene: 14. In germline, CDR1 is TSWWSYY, CDR2 QGS. The CDR3 runs to 18 residues. The CDR3 reads CALGPKTGDTPYTDKLIF. The CDR3, as DNA: TGTGCTCTTGGGCCGAAGACTGGGGATACCCCATACACCGATAAACTCATCTTT.

The sample holds a few counts of this clone. The likely explanation is a read error, given a far larger clone one base away. Other DNA sequences within the sample encode an identical CDR3. The rearrangement joins TRDV2 to TRDJ3, with D possibly TRDD3 on 5 matching bases. Between the trimmed V and J ends, which lost 1 base and 4 bases, there was a span of 16 bases. The CDR3 has 18 amino acids. Germline V gene lookup returns CDR1 GEAIGNYY and CDR2 EKD. This chain's CDR3 is CACDTVLDSSWDTRQMFF. The CDR3 DNA follows: TGTGCCTGTGACACAGTACTGGACAGCTCTTGGGACACCCGACAGATGTTTTTC.

Details on this clone: The protein TCRdb gives is from a much larger clone and does not agree with this DNA's translation at residue 9, likely a read error; the protein shown here comes from the DNA. V gene TRDV2 combines with J gene TRDJ3; unclear D gene. Germline V gene sequence: CDR1 GEAIGNYY, CDR2 EKD. The V end was cut by 0 bases, the J end by 0 bases, with 11 bases between. There are 18 residues in the CDR3. CDR3 sequence: CACDTLIGGSWDTRQMFF. In DNA form, the CDR3 reads TGTGCCTGTGACACCCTTATTGGTGGCTCCTGGGACACCCGACAGATGTTTTTC.

In regard to this clone: TCRdb attributes to this sequence the protein of a much larger clone, which differs from the DNA translation at residue 15; a read error is likely, and the protein displayed is translated from the DNA. The J gene is TRDJ1, the V gene TRDV2; 8 nucleotides line up with TRDD3. The CDR3 spans 18 residues. Germline values: CDR1 GEAIGNYY, CDR2 EKD. The V gene end was trimmed by 1 base and the J gene end by 10 bases; junction bases not matched to a gene: 22. CDR3 coding DNA: TGTGCCTGTGACACGGGGTTCGGCGTACTGGGGGTACAGAATAGACTCATCTTT. It specifies CACDTGFGVLGVQNRLIF.

Comments on this clone: A far larger clone differs by one base, so this is likely a read error. Distinct nucleotide sequences in the sample also encode this CDR3. The V gene is TRDV3, the J gene TRDJ1; TRDD3 agrees at 10 bases. The CDR3 has 14 amino acids. Germline values: CDR1 TVYSNPD, CDR2 GDNSRS (reference sequence). The CDR3 is CAGWGILDTDKLIF. The CDR3 coding sequence is TGTGCAGGGTGGGGGATACTTGACACCGATAAACTTATCTTT.

This clone has more than one count but fewer than ten. A read error likely explains this, since a far larger clone differs by one base. Other DNA sequences from this sample encode an identical CDR3 as well. J is TRDJ1 and V is TRDV2; a possible D gene is TRDD3 (6 bases). Trimming took 0 bases from V and 1 from J, leaving 20 bases between them. This CDR3 spans 18 amino acids. From germline, CDR1 is GEAIGNYY and CDR2 EKD. The CDR3 DNA reads TGTGCCTGTGACACCGTGGCACTGGGAGATGCTTTCACCGATAAACTCATCTTT. This sequence encodes CACDTVALGDAFTDKLIF.

With regard to this clone: TCRdb attributes to this sequence the protein of a much larger clone, which differs from the DNA translation at residue 3; a read error is likely, and the protein displayed is translated from the DNA. V and J are TRDV1 and TRDJ1; 11 bases map to TRDD3. TCRdb does not report a J gene; here it was assigned by matching the DNA to germline references. Germline lookup yields CDR1 TSWWSYY and CDR2 QGS. This CDR3 spans 18 amino acids. The DNA for the CDR3 is TGTGCTATTGGGGAATTCGCACGGGGACTTGGGGGATACGGTAAACTCATCTTT. It codes for CAIGEFARGLGGYGKLIF.

On this clone: The translation of this DNA and the TCRdb protein of a much larger clone differ at residue 5, probably owing to a read error; the protein shown here is translated from the DNA. The chain couples TRDV2 to TRDJ3; D is perhaps TRDD3 (5 bases). Germline CDR1 reads GEAIGNYY; CDR2 reads EKD. The CDR3 totals 18 residues. The ends were cut back, 2 bases at V and 0 bases at J, with 13 bases in the middle. CDR3 region: CACDIVLDSSWDTRQMFF. In nucleotides, the CDR3 is TGTGCCTGTGACATAGTACTGGACAGCTCCTGGGACACCCGACAGATGTTTTTC.

This clone was seen more than once but under ten times. The amino acid sequence in TCRdb belongs to a much larger clone and departs from this DNA's translation at residue 17, likely a sequencing read error; the sequence shown is translated from the DNA. The rearrangement uses TRDV1 and TRDJ1; D is ambiguous. Looked up from germline, CDR1 is TSWWSYY and CDR2 is QGS. Trimming took 4 bases from V and 3 from J, leaving 36 bases between them. This CDR3 spans 22 amino acids. The CDR3 protein is CALGALPRSSPRVTVYADKLIF. CDR3 DNA: TGTGCTCTTGGGGCACTGCCTCGTTCGTCTCCCCGGGTGACTGTGTACGCCGATAAACTCATCTTT.

The chain combines TRDV2 with TRDJ3; TRDD3 aligns across 12 bases. Trimming removed 6 bases from V and 1 base from J; junction bases left unmatched: 6. Germline CDR1 is GEAIGNYY and CDR2 is EKD. This CDR3 has 18 amino acids. CDR3 in amino acids: CACLLGDTPSWDTRQMFF. As DNA, the CDR3 is TGTGCCTGTTTACTGGGGGATACTCCATCCTGGGACACCCGACAGATGTTTTTC.

With regard to this clone: TCRdb's protein for this DNA is that of a much larger clone and differs from the translation at residue 7, likely a read error; the protein shown is the DNA translation. The rearrangement joins TRDV2 to TRDJ1; the D gene is possibly TRDD3 (6 bases). This CDR3 is built from 19 residues. Trimming removed 1 base from V and 1 base from J, with 24 bases in between. Germline V lookup: CDR1 GEAIGNYY, CDR2 EKD. CDR3 in amino acids: CACDTIRNMGGEITDKLIF. CDR3 in DNA: TGTGCCTGTGACACGATCAGAAACATGGGGGGGGAGATCACCGATAAACTCATCTTT.

This clone was detected only a few times. The TCRdb protein comes from a much larger clone and disagrees with this DNA's translation at residues 6 and 7, likely due to a read error; the protein given here is derived from the DNA. V and J are TRDV2 and TRDJ1; 8 bases align to TRDD3. V shed 0 bases and J 0 bases; nucleotides not matched to a gene: 8. The CDR3 runs to 17 residues. Germline CDR1 and CDR2: GEAIGNYY and EKD. CDR3: CACDTMSGGSYTDKLIF. CDR3 coding DNA: TGTGCCTGTGACACCATGAGTGGGGGATCGTACACCGATAAACTCATCTTT.

About this clone itself: TCRdb's listed protein matches a much larger clone and diverges from this DNA's translation at residue 3, likely through a read error; the protein shown comes from the DNA. The rearrangement joins TRDV2 to TRDJ3; TRDD3 matches 11 bases. This CDR3 spans 20 amino acids. CDR1 is GEAIGNYY and CDR2 is EKD in the germline V gene. CDR3 sequence reads: CAYDPVGDTESSWDTRQMFF. In DNA form, the CDR3 reads TGTGCCTATGACCCTGTGGGGGATACGGAGAGCTCCTGGGACACCCGACAGATGTTTTTC.

On this clone: A far more abundant clone sits one base away, making this likely a read error. At the DNA level, this CDR3 is encoded by other sequences in the same sample as well. This chain joins TRDV2 and TRDJ3, with TRDD3 matching over 11 bases. This CDR3 has 20 amino acids. Germline CDR1 reads GEAIGNYY; CDR2 reads EKD. Germline trimming cut 3 bases from V and 1 base from J; bases unmatched to any gene: 10. The CDR3 coding sequence is TGTGCCTGTGACCCTGTGGGGGATACGGAGAGTTCCTGGGACACCCGACAGATGTTTTTC. It is translated as CACDPVGDTESSWDTRQMFF.